This TCR beta chain was identified during a study of cytomegalovirus exposure and HLA in healthy donors. The PCR contained 60 Vbeta and 13 Jbeta primers. Some clones are missing from TCRdb's copy, which holds only in-frame ones; the method was immunoSEQ multiplex PCR. The repertoire holds around 200,000 clones, around 80% seen once, with 6.3% in the top ten. Trimming cost V 6 bases and J 1 base; bases outside gene matches: 4. The germline CDR1 and CDR2 sequences are SGHDT and YYEEEE. The CDR3 has 14 residues. The receptor comes from a man between 35 and 55 years old in good health and CMV-seropositive. Material for sequencing was PBMCs. The J gene is TRBJ2-3, the V gene TRBV5-6, with 8 bases fitting TRBD2. CDR3 bases: TGTGCCAGCACGGGGGGGGGTGGCACAGATACGCAGTATTTT. This codes for CASTGGGGTDTQYF.